A selection of T cell receptor beta chains follows, all from one sample in a study of OX40 agonist ivuxolimab in advanced cancers. Method: immunoSEQ multiplex PCR; TCRdb's copy keeps in-frame clones and lacks some. Among about 47,000 clones listed, 87% were seen once. The sample in question was CD4+ or CD8+ T cells sorted from blood, obtained in a trial of the OX40 agonist ivuxolimab. The receptors originated from an adult with an advanced solid tumor such as melanoma, head and neck, liver or kidney cancer. CDR3s leave out the opening cysteine and the closing phenylalanine or tryptophan. The order of the fields is V gene, CDR3 protein.

V gene: TRBV30
CDR3 protein: AWSGTSYSGANVLT

V gene: TRBV19
CDR3 protein: ASRESVLPQH

V gene: TRBV19
CDR3 protein: VSSIGGGSNQPQH

V gene: TRBV5-4
CDR3 protein: ASSLGLASSYNEQF

V gene: TRBV7-3
CDR3 protein: ASSSTKAGTSRTGELF

V gene: TRBV6-6
CDR3 protein: ASSRQGAGNTIY

V gene: TRBV28
CDR3 protein: ASSSYYPGLAGEKETQY

V gene: TRBV2
CDR3 protein: ASRVGRPSSYNEQF

V gene: TRBV28
CDR3 protein: ASSRDSNQPQH

V gene: TRBV19
CDR3 protein: ASSKVGTGLEQY

V gene: TRBV14
CDR3 protein: ASSPQGRRYNEQF

V gene: TRBV4-1
CDR3 protein: ASSPSTGGYEQY

V gene: TRBV5-1
CDR3 protein: ASSLGQGAYEQY

V gene: TRBV2
CDR3 protein: ASIYQYQETQY

V gene: TRBV10-3
CDR3 protein: AIRASGTGGDEQY

V gene: TRBV28
CDR3 protein: ASLRRQGLSGELF

V gene: TRBV5-1
CDR3 protein: ASSFTGAREQY

V gene: TRBV11-2
CDR3 protein: ASSLRQYNSPLH

V gene: TRBV11-3
CDR3 protein: ASSRTGTPYEQY

V gene: TRBV18
CDR3 protein: ASSPRGQSSYNEQF

V gene: TRBV29-1
CDR3 protein: SVEGSGELF

V gene: TRBV5-1
CDR3 protein: ASSLGRGSGDTQY

V gene: TRBV11-2
CDR3 protein: ASSLDAWETQY

V gene: TRBV10-1
CDR3 protein: ASSDRSSGSLF

V gene: TRBV28
CDR3 protein: ASSRAGSGYNEQF

V gene: TRBV10-3
CDR3 protein: AISEGGLAAAHTDTQY

V gene: TRBV20-1
CDR3 protein: SGKRDLTQY

V gene: TRBV27
CDR3 protein: ASSFRTYNEQF